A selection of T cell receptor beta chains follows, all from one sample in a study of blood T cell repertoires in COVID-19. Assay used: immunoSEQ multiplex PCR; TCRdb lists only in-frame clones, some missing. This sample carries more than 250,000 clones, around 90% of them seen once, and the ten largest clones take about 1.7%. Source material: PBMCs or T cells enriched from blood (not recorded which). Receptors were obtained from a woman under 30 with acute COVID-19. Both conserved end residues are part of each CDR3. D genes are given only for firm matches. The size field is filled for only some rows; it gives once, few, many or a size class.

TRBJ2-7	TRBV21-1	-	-	TGTGCCATCCAAGCGGAGGACATCCCTCTCCAACTAGCGGGAGGGAAGACCTACGAGCAGTACTTC	CAIQAEDIPLQLAGGKTYEQYF
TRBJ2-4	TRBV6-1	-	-	TGTGCCAGCAGTGAAGCCAGGGTCCCCTTAAACATTCAGTACTTC	CASSEARVPLNIQYF
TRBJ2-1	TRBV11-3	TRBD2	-	TGTGCCAGCAGCTTTCGCGGGATAGCGGGAGTCCATGAGCAGTTCTTC	CASSFRGIAGVHEQFF
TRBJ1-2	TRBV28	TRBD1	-	TGTGCCAGCAGTACGACAGGGGAAGCTAACTATGGCTACACCTTC	CASSTTGEANYGYTF
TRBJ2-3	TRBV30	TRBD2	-	TGTGCCTGGAGTGTACGGGGCGGGAGTTTTGCAGATACGCAGTATTTT	CAWSVRGGSFADTQYF
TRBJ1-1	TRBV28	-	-	TGTGCCAGCAGGGCGGGTACTGAAGCTTTCTTT	CASRAGTEAFF
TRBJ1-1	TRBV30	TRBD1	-	TGTGCCTGGAGGGGACAGGGATACACTGAAGCTTTCTTT	CAWRGQGYTEAFF
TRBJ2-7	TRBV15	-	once	TGTGCCACCAGCAGAGCACGGACAGACTCCTACGAGCAGTACTTC	CATSRARTDSYEQYF
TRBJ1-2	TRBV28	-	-	TGTGCCAGCAGTCCAGGTGGCCTTCGGGGGGACCTCACATCAGGCTATGGCTACACCTTC	CASSPGGLRGDLTSGYGYTF
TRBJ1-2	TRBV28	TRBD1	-	TGTGCCAGCAGTTCTCTCGTTCAGCCTGACAGGGCTTCGAATGGCTACACCTTC	CASSSLVQPDRASNGYTF
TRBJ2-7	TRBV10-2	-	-	TGCGCCAGCGAGGGAGGTTCCTACGAGCAGTACTTC	CASEGGSYEQYF
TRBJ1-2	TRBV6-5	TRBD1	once	TGTGCCAGCAGTTACTTGGGACAGGGTTACTATGGCTACACCTTC	CASSYLGQGYYGYTF
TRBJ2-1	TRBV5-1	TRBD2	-	TGCGCCAGCAGCTTGCGGCCGGGAGGGCCCTACAATGAGCAGTTCTTC	CASSLRPGGPYNEQFF
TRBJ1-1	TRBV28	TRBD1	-	TGTGCCAGCAGTTCCCTGGACAGGGGGCAGTCAAACACTGAAGCTTTCTTT	CASSSLDRGQSNTEAFF
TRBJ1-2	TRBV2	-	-	TGTGCCAGCAGTGAAATCGACTCCCGCTATGGCTACACCTTC	CASSEIDSRYGYTF
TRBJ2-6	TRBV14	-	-	TGTGCCAGCAGCCGTATTAAACAGGAGAGGAGGGCCAACGTCCTGACTTTC	CASSRIKQERRANVLTF
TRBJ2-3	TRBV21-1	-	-	TGTGCCAGCAGCAAAGCGCAGCGGGAGGACCCAGATACGCAGTATTTT	CASSKAQREDPDTQYF
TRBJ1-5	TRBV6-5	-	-	TGTGCCAGCAAGTTCGGGGAACCCCATCAGCCCCAGCATTTT	CASKFGEPHQPQHF
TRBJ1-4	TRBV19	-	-	TGTGCCAGTAGTGAAAACAGTCGTGAAAAACTGTTTTTT	CASSENSREKLFF
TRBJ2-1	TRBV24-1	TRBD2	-	TGTGCCACCAGTCCCACTAATCGGGAGGACTACAATGAGCAGTTCTTC	CATSPTNREDYNEQFF
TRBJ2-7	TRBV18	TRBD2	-	TGTGCCAGCTCACCACCCGAGACTAGCGGCTACGAGCAGTACTTC	CASSPPETSGYEQYF
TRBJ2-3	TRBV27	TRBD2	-	TGTGCCAGCAGGGGTTGGGAGGGTAGTACTACAGGAGATACGCAGTATTTT	CASRGWEGSTTGDTQYF
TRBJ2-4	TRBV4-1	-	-	TGCGCCAGCAGCCAGACACTGCTAGCCAAAAACATTCAGTACTTC	CASSQTLLAKNIQYF
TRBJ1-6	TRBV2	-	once	TGTGCCAGCAGCCCCCGAGGGGGGGGCGCGGGTTCACCCCTCCACTTT	CASSPRGGGAGSPLHF
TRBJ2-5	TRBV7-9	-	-	TGTGCCAGCAGCTTAGTGACTAAAGAGACCCAGTACTTC	CASSLVTKETQYF
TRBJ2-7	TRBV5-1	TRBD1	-	TGCGCCAGCAGCTTGGCCAACAGGGGAGACGAGCAGTACTTC	CASSLANRGDEQYF
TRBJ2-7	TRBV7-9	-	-	TGTGCCAGCAGCCCTAACTACGAGCAGTACTTC	CASSPNYEQYF
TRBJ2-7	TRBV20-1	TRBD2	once	TGCAGTGCTAGTCGGTCTAGCGGGTCCCTTACGTACGAGCAGTACTTC	CSASRSSGSLTYEQYF
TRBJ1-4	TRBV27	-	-	TGTGCCAGCAGTTTCACAGGGACAACTAATGAAAAACTGTTTTTT	CASSFTGTTNEKLFF
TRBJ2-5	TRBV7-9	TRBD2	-	TGTGCCAGCAGCCACAGGAGCGGGGGACAAGAGACCCAGTACTTC	CASSHRSGGQETQYF
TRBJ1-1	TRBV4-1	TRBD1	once	TGCGCCAGCAGCCCCGGACAGGGCGGGAATACTGAAGCTTTCTTT	CASSPGQGGNTEAFF
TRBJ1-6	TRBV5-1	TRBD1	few	TGCGCCAGCAGCTTGGTTGGACAGGGGAGGACCTATAATTCACCCCTCCACTTT	CASSLVGQGRTYNSPLHF
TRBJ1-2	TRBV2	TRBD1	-	TGTGCCAGCAGTGCTCACCCGGGGGGCCGGGACAGGGGACGGGGTAACTATGGCTACACCTTC	CASSAHPGGRDRGRGNYGYTF
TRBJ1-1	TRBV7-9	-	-	TGTGCCAGCAGCCGGGGGAACACAGAAGCTTTCTTT	CASSRGNTEAFF
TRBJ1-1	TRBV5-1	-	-	TGCGCCAGCAGCCTACGGGACATTCGAGAGAGTAACACTGAAGCTTTCTTT	CASSLRDIRESNTEAFF
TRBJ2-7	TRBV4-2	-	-	TGTGCCAGCAGCCAAGATGAGCGCCGCTCCTACGAGCAGTACTTC	CASSQDERRSYEQYF
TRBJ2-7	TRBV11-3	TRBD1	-	TGTGCCAGCAGCTTATCGGGACAGAGCTACGAGCAGTACTTC	CASSLSGQSYEQYF
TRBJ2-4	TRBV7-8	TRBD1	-	TGTGCCAGCAGCCGTCGAGAGACAGGGCCCCTAGCCAAAAACATTCAGTACTTC	CASSRRETGPLAKNIQYF
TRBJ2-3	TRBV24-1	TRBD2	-	TGTGCCACCAGTGATCCGGGACTAGCGGGAGGGCCGTTAGATACGCAGTATTTT	CATSDPGLAGGPLDTQYF
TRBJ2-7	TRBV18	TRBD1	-	TGTGCCAGCTCAGGACCGGACAGGAACTACGAGCAGTACTTC	CASSGPDRNYEQYF
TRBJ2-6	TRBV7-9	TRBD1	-	TGTGCCAGCAGCTTATACGGACAGGGCGTTGGGGCCAACGTCCTGACTTTC	CASSLYGQGVGANVLTF
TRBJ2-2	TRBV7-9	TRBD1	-	TGTGCCAGCAGCTTAGGGGGACAGGGAAACACCGGGGAGCTGTTTTTT	CASSLGGQGNTGELFF
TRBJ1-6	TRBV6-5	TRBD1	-	TGTGCCAGCAGTCGGACAGGGGTGAATTCACCCCTCCACTTT	CASSRTGVNSPLHF
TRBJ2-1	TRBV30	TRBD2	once	TGTGCCTGGAGGCCGCTAGCGGGAGGTTCCTTCTACAATGAGCAGTTCTTC	CAWRPLAGGSFYNEQFF
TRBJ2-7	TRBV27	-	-	TGTGCCAGCAGTTTCATAGGCGGTTCCTACGAGCAGTACTTC	CASSFIGGSYEQYF
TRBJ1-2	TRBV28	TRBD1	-	TGTGCCAGCAGTTTAGGGTCACCGGGACAGTCTTTCCAGTATGGCTACACCTTC	CASSLGSPGQSFQYGYTF
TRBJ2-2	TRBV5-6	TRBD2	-	TGTGCCAGCAGCTTCCGGACTAGCGGGAGTTACGGGGAGCTGTTTTTT	CASSFRTSGSYGELFF
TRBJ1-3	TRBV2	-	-	TGTGCCAGCAGTGAACTCAAAGGGGGAACTGCTGGAAACACCATATATTTT	CASSELKGGTAGNTIYF
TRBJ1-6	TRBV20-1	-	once	TGCAGTGCTAGTGGAGTAGTCGGTTCACCCCTCCACTTT	CSASGVVGSPLHF
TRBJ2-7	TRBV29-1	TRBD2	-	TGCAGCGTGACGACCCGGGCGGGACTAGTCCCTGGTGCAGTCACCTACGAGCAGTACTTC	CSVTTRAGLVPGAVTYEQYF
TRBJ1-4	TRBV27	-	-	TGTGCCAGCAGTTTCCAGGGGCCACCTGGAAAACTGTTTTTT	CASSFQGPPGKLFF